This T cell receptor (beta chain) was found in a study of cytomegalovirus exposure and HLA in healthy donors. Findings and caveats of the study: Association of a missense DCLRE1C variant with TCR beta V- and J-gene trimming was reported in a later analysis. After further analysis at a later stage, 15,000 to 20,000 TCR beta sequences were associated with HLA alleles at 0.05 false discovery rate.

About this clone: Its specificity is unknown.

Primers: 60 Vbeta forward and 13 Jbeta reverse. Using immunoSEQ multiplex PCR, the repertoire was profiled, and TCRdb retains in-frame clones only, with some absent. The sample holds approximately 180,000 clones, roughly 80% seen once. Unrecorded immune exposures were likely, despite nominal health at sampling. The material sequenced was PBMCs. The receptor was derived from a man aged 25 to 45 in good health and CMV-seropositive.

CDR3 region: CASATVGGPDTQYF. Here the CDR3 DNA reads TGTGCCAGCGCCACCGTGGGAGGTCCAGATACGCAGTATTTT. This rearrangement joins TRBV7-8 to TRBJ2-3; D is perhaps TRBD2 (6 bases). Per the germline V gene, CDR1 is SGHVS and CDR2 is FQNEAQ. V shed 8 bases and J shed 4 bases, with 16 bases lying between them. There are 14 residues in the CDR3.